Listed below are T cell receptor beta chains from one sample, sequenced in a study of OX40 agonist ivuxolimab in advanced cancers. Method: immunoSEQ multiplex PCR; TCRdb's copy keeps in-frame clones and lacks some. The sample comprises roughly 60,000 clones, roughly 80% of which are singletons, and over 2% rests with the top ten. The specimen was CD4+ or CD8+ T cells sorted from blood, collected in a trial of the OX40 agonist ivuxolimab. The receptors derive from an adult with an advanced solid tumor such as melanoma, head and neck, liver or kidney cancer. Each CDR3 is given with its conserved first and last residue. The D gene is left open where the match is weak. Rows may omit the clone size; those that give it use once, few, many or a size class.

clone_size j_call cdr3_length d_call v_call cdr3_aa cdr3_nt
NA TRBJ2-1 15 TRBD1 TRBV9 CASSAVPGQGIEQFF TGTGCCAGCAGCGCGGTCCCGGGACAGGGGATTGAGCAGTTCTTC
once TRBJ1-5 14 NA TRBV9 CASSVDGRLSPQHF TGTGCCAGCAGCGTAGATGGGCGCCTGTCGCCCCAGCATTTT
NA TRBJ1-1 12 NA TRBV19 CASSMGTIEAFF TGTGCCAGTAGTATGGGAACAATCGAAGCTTTCTTT
NA TRBJ2-7 14 TRBD1 TRBV30 CAWDPGQGNYEQYF TGTGCCTGGGATCCGGGACAGGGGAACTACGAGCAGTACTTC
NA TRBJ2-3 15 TRBD2 TRBV6-5 CASSPSGGASDTQYF TGTGCCAGCAGTCCTAGCGGGGGGGCGTCAGATACGCAGTATTTT
NA TRBJ2-7 13 NA TRBV7-9 CASSPGTLYEQYF TGTGCCAGCAGCCCCGGGACGCTTTACGAGCAGTACTTC
NA TRBJ1-3 19 TRBD1 TRBV7-3 CASSLTGPGTGGPGNTIYF TGTGCCAGCAGCTTAACGGGGCCCGGGACAGGGGGACCTGGAAACACCATATATTTT
NA TRBJ1-2 16 TRBD1 TRBV6-5 CASSSPPGTGGSGYTF TGTGCCAGCAGTTCCCCCCCCGGGACAGGGGGCTCTGGCTACACCTTC
NA TRBJ1-1 14 NA TRBV28 CASTGWPEQTEAFF TGTGCCAGCACCGGTTGGCCAGAACAGACTGAAGCTTTCTTT
NA TRBJ2-2 12 NA TRBV11-1 CASSYRAGELFF TGTGCCAGCAGCTACAGGGCCGGGGAGCTGTTTTTT
NA TRBJ2-2 19 TRBD2 TRBV9 CASSIGLAGARTYTGELFF TGTGCCAGCAGCATAGGACTAGCGGGGGCCCGAACCTACACCGGGGAGCTGTTTTTT
NA TRBJ1-2 14 NA TRBV19 CASRTRGGDYGYTF TGTGCCAGTAGAACCCGGGGGGGGGACTATGGCTACACCTTC
few TRBJ2-7 13 NA TRBV2 CASSVQGPYEQYF TGTGCCAGCAGTGTCCAGGGCCCCTACGAGCAGTACTTC
NA TRBJ2-5 15 TRBD2 TRBV5-4 CASSLLAGGPETQYF TGTGCCAGCAGCTTACTAGCGGGGGGGCCGGAGACCCAGTACTTC
once TRBJ1-4 13 NA TRBV4-2 CASRKQANEKLFF TGTGCCAGCAGGAAACAGGCAAATGAAAAACTGTTTTTT
NA TRBJ2-1 16 TRBD2 TRBV6-6 CASSSTGSGSLREQFF TGTGCCAGCAGTTCCACGGGGAGCGGGAGTCTTCGTGAGCAGTTCTTC
NA TRBJ1-3 14 NA TRBV27 CASSLGGLGNTIYF TGTGCCAGCAGCCTCGGGGGGCTTGGAAACACCATATATTTT
NA TRBJ2-2 15 NA TRBV6-5 CASSYSNLNTGELFF TGTGCCAGCAGTTACTCGAACCTGAACACCGGGGAGCTGTTTTTT
NA TRBJ1-3 15 NA TRBV18 CASSTGPDSGNTIYF TGTGCCAGCTCAACAGGGCCGGACTCTGGAAACACCATATATTTT
once TRBJ2-7 13 NA TRBV5-4 CASSPGTTKVQYF TGTGCCAGCAGCCCCGGGACAACGAAGGTGCAGTACTTC
NA TRBJ1-5 15 NA TRBV11-2 CASSLAAVSNQPQHF TGTGCCAGCAGCTTAGCGGCAGTTAGCAATCAGCCCCAGCATTTT
NA TRBJ2-2 15 TRBD1 TRBV6-5 CASNRAGGNTGELFF TGTGCCAGCAATCGGGCAGGGGGCAACACCGGGGAGCTGTTTTTT
NA TRBJ1-6 13 NA TRBV6-5 CASSRDGNSPLHF TGTGCCAGCAGCCGGGACGGTAATTCACCCCTCCACTTT
NA TRBJ1-3 14 NA TRBV28 CASRAGVAGNTIYF TGTGCCAGCAGAGCAGGGGTCGCTGGAAACACCATATATTTT
NA TRBJ1-2 14 NA TRBV6-5 CASRPTRLLEGYTF TGTGCCAGCAGACCCACTCGACTCCTAGAGGGCTACACCTTC
NA TRBJ2-5 15 NA TRBV5-5 CASSLVPNFQETQYF TGTGCCAGCAGCTTGGTACCGAACTTCCAAGAGACCCAGTACTTC
once TRBJ1-5 15 TRBD1 TRBV9 CASSTGQGTGQPQHF TGTGCCAGCAGCACTGGACAGGGGACGGGTCAGCCCCAGCATTTT
once TRBJ1-2 12 NA TRBV6-6 CASTPGFHGYTF TGTGCCAGCACCCCTGGGTTCCATGGCTACACCTTC
few TRBJ1-6 14 NA TRBV9 CASSAGGTQSPLHF TGTGCCAGCAGCGCGGGGGGGACGCAATCACCCCTCCACTTT
NA TRBJ2-7 15 NA TRBV18 CASSPPGQRSYEQYF TGTGCCAGCTCACCCCCGGGACAACGCTCCTACGAGCAGTACTTC
few TRBJ2-2 16 NA TRBV6-4 CASSPGGAGVTGELFF TGTGCCAGCAGTCCAGGGGGCGCGGGGGTCACCGGGGAGCTGTTTTTT
NA TRBJ1-6 16 NA TRBV30 CAWSVGFNSYNSPLHF TGTGCCTGGAGTGTTGGATTTAACTCCTATAATTCACCCCTCCACTTT
NA TRBJ1-1 15 NA TRBV10-3 CAISVQGGVNTEAFF TGTGCCATCAGTGTTCAGGGAGGGGTGAACACTGAAGCTTTCTTT
NA TRBJ2-2 11 NA TRBV4-1 CASTVTGELFF TGCGCCAGCACCGTGACCGGGGAGCTGTTTTTT
NA TRBJ1-3 17 TRBD1 TRBV27 CASSPLQGVPSGNTIYF TGTGCCAGCAGTCCCTTACAGGGGGTTCCCTCTGGAAACACCATATATTTT
NA TRBJ1-1 15 NA TRBV18 CASSQTALGNTEAFF TGTGCCAGCTCACAAACCGCTTTAGGGAACACTGAAGCTTTCTTT
NA TRBJ2-1 15 NA TRBV6-1 CASRRSLADFNEQFF TGTGCCAGCAGGAGGTCTTTGGCGGACTTCAATGAGCAGTTCTTC
few TRBJ1-5 16 NA TRBV19 CASSIGARVGNQPQHF TGTGCCAGTAGTATTGGGGCCAGGGTAGGCAATCAGCCCCAGCATTTT
NA TRBJ1-4 15 NA TRBV5-1 CASSKDGEQNEKLFF TGCGCCAGCAGCAAGGACGGAGAACAAAATGAAAAACTGTTTTTT
once TRBJ1-6 14 NA TRBV10-2 CASSVSGLGSPLHF TGCGCCAGCAGTGTTTCCGGGCTAGGGTCACCCCTCCACTTT
NA TRBJ1-1 13 TRBD1 TRBV27 CASRRDRVTEAFF TGTGCCAGCAGGAGGGACAGGGTAACTGAAGCTTTCTTT
NA TRBJ2-1 11 NA TRBV20-1 CSAISWGGQFF TGCAGTGCTATTTCCTGGGGTGGACAGTTCTTC
NA TRBJ2-5 15 NA TRBV5-5 CASSPRVGAAETQYF TGTGCCAGCAGCCCAAGGGTCGGGGCAGCGGAGACCCAGTACTTC
NA TRBJ2-2 14 TRBD1 TRBV19 CASSDRANTGELFF TGTGCCAGTAGCGACAGGGCGAACACCGGGGAGCTGTTTTTT
few TRBJ2-7 12 NA TRBV7-9 CATGDGSYEQYF TGTGCCACCGGGGACGGAAGCTACGAGCAGTACTTC
NA TRBJ1-1 17 TRBD1 TRBV7-8 CASSPLSPGQGNTEAFF TGTGCCAGCAGCCCGTTATCACCGGGACAGGGAAACACTGAAGCTTTCTTT
NA TRBJ1-4 14 NA TRBV13 CASTPWQERQKLFF TGTGCCAGCACCCCGTGGCAGGAAAGACAAAAACTGTTTTTT
medium-sized TRBJ2-1 17 TRBD2 TRBV10-3 CAIRGGGPLQDYNEQFF TGTGCCATCAGGGGCGGGGGGCCCCTCCAGGACTACAATGAGCAGTTCTTC
NA TRBJ2-7 12 NA TRBV6-5 CASSSYIYEQYF TGTGCCAGCAGTTCGTACATCTACGAGCAGTACTTC
NA TRBJ2-7 13 NA TRBV10-2 CASRKEGGYEQYF TGCGCCAGCAGAAAAGAAGGGGGCTACGAGCAGTACTTC
NA TRBJ1-2 16 NA TRBV4-1 CASSQSRDKDTMGYTF TGCGCCAGCAGCCAGAGCCGGGACAAAGATACCATGGGCTACACCTTC
NA TRBJ2-7 13 NA TRBV6-1 CASRYSGGYEQYF TGTGCCAGCAGGTATTCCGGGGGCTACGAGCAGTACTTC
NA TRBJ2-7 15 TRBD1 TRBV2 CASRPTGTGRYEQYF TGTGCCAGTCGTCCTACCGGGACAGGGAGATACGAGCAGTACTTC
NA TRBJ1-2 15 NA TRBV25-1 CASSDLDRSAYGYTF TGTGCCAGCAGTGACCTCGACCGGTCCGCCTATGGCTACACCTTC
NA TRBJ2-5 16 TRBD2 TRBV5-4 CASSQSLAGGSETQYF TGTGCCAGCAGCCAGAGCCTAGCGGGGGGTTCTGAGACCCAGTACTTC